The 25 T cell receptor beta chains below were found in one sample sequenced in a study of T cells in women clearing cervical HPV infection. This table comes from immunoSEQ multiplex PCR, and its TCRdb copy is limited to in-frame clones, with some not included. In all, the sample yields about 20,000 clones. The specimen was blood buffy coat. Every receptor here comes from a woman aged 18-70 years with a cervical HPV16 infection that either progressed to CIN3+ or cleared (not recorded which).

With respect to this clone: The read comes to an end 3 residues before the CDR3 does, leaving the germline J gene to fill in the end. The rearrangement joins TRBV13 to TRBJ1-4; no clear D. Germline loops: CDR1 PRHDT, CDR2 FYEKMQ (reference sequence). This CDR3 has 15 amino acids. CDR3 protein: CASSPRPSYNSPLFF. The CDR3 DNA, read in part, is TGTGCCAGCAGCCCACGTCCCTCCTATAATTCACCA.

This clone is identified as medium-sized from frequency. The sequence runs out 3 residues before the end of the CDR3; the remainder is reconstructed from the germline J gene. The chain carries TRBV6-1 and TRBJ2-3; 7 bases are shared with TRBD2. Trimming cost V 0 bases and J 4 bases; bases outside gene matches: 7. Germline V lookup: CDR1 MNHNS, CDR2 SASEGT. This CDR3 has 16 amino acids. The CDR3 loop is CASSEAGDYEADTQYF. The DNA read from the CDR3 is TGTGCCAGCAGTGAAGCGGGGGACTACGAAGCAGATACG.

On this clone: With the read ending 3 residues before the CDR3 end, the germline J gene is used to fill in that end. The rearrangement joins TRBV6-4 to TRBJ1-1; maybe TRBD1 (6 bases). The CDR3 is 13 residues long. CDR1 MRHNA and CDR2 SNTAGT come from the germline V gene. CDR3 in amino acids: CASRAGANGEAFF. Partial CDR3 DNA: TGTGCCAGCAGAGCAGGGGCTAATGGGGAA.

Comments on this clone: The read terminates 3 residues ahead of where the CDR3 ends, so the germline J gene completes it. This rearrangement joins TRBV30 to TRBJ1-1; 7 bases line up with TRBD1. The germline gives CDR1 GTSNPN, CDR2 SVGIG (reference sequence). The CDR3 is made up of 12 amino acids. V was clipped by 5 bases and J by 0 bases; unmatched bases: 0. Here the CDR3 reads CAWGTVNTEAFF. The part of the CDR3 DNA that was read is TGTGCCTGGGGGACAGTGAACACTGAA.

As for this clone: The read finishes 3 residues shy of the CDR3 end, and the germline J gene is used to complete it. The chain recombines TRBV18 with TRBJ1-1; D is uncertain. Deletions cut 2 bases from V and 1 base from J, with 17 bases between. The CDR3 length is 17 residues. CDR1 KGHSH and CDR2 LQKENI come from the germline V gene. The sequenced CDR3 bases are TGTGCCAGCTCACCAACAAGGAGCAAGTCGGGGAACACTGAA. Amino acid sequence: CASSPTRSKSGNTE. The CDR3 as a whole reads CASSPTRSKSGNTEAFF.

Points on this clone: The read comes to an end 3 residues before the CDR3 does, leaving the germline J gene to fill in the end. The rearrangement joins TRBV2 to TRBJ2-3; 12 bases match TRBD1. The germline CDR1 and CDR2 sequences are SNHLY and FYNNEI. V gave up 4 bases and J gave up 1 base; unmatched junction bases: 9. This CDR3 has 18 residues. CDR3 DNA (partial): TGTGCCAGCAGTGCTCGGGGGACAGGGGGCATGGGCACAGATACG. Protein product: CASSARGTGGMGTDT. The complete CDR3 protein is CASSARGTGGMGTDTQYF.

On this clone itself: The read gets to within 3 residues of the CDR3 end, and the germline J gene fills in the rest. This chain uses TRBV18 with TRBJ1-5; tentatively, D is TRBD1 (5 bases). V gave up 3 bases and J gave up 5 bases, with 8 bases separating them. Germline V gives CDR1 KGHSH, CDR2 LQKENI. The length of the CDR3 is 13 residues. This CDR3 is CASSPAGDQPQHF. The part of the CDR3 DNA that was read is TGTGCCAGCTCACCCGCGGGGGATCAGCCC.

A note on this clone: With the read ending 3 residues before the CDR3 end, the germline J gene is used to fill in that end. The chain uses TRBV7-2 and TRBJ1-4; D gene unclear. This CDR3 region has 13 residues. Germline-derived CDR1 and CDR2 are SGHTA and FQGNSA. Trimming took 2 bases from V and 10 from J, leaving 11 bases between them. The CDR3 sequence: CASSLMRSGKLFF. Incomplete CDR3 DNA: TGTGCCAGCAGCTTAATGAGGTCGGGAAAA. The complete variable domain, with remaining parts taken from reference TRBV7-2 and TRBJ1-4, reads GAGVSQSPSNKVTEKGKDVELRCDPISGHTALYWYRQSLGQGLEFLIYFQGNSAPDKSGLPSDRFSAERTGGSVSTLTIQRTQQEDSAVYLCASSLMRSGKLFFGSGTQLSVL.

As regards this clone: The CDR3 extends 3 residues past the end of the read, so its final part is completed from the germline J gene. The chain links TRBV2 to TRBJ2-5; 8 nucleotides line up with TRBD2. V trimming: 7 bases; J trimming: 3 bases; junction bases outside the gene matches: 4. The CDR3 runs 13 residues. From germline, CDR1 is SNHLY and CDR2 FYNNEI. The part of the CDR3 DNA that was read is TGTGCCAGCACCGCGGGGGGAAAAGAGACC. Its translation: CASTAGGKET. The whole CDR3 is CASTAGGKETQYF.

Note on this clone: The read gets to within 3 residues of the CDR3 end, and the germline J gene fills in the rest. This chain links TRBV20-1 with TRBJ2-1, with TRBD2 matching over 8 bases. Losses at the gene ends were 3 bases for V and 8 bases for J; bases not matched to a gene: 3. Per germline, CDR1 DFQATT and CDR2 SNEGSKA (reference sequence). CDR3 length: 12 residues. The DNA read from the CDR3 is TGCAGTGCTAGGGGGCGGGGGGATGAG. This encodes CSARGRGDE. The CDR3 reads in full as CSARGRGDEQFF.

The DNA read from the CDR3 is TGCGCCAGCAGCCAAGAATGGACAGTAAAAAATGAAAAA. Translation: CASSQEWTVKNEK. The complete CDR3 protein is CASSQEWTVKNEKLFF. The V and J genes are TRBV4-1 and TRBJ1-4; a possible D gene is TRBD1 (6 bases). Read sequence stops 3 residues before the CDR3 end, and the germline J gene provides the missing end. V lost 0 bases, J lost 5 bases, and 13 bases lay in between. This CDR3 is 16 amino acids long. Germline loops: CDR1 MGHRA, CDR2 YSYEKL.

CDR3 sequence reads: CASSVGTSWETQYF. CDR3 DNA (partial): TGTGCCAGCAGCGTCGGGACTAGCTGGGAGACC. This chain joins TRBV7-2 and TRBJ2-5; 9 bases align to TRBD2. Read coverage stops 3 residues before the CDR3 terminus; the germline J gene supplies the remainder. Germline lookup yields CDR1 SGHTA and CDR2 FQGNSA. CDR3 length: 14 amino acids. J was trimmed by 5 bases and V by 5 bases; bases with no gene match: 6.

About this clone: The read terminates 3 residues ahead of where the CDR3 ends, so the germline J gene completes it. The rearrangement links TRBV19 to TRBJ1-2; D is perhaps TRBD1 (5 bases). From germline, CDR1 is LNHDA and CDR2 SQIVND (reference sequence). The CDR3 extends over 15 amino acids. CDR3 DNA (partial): TGTGCCAGTAGTTTGCGGGGGACTAGCACAGATACC. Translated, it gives CASSLRGTSTDT. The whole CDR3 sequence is CASSLRGTSTDTYTF.

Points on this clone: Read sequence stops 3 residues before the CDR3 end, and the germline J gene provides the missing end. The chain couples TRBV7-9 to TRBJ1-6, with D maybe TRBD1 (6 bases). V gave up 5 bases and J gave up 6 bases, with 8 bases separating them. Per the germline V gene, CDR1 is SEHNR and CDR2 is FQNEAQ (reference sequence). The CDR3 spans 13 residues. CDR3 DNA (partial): TGTGCCAGCAGCATACAGGGTAATTCACCC. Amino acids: CASSIQGNSP. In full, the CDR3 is CASSIQGNSPLHF.

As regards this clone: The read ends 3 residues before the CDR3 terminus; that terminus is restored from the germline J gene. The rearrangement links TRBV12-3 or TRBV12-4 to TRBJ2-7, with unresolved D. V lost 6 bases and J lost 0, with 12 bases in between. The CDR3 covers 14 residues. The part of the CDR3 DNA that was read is TGTGCCAGCAGGTCCTCAGGATACTCCTACGAG. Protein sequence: CASRSSGYSYE. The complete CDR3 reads CASRSSGYSYEQYF.

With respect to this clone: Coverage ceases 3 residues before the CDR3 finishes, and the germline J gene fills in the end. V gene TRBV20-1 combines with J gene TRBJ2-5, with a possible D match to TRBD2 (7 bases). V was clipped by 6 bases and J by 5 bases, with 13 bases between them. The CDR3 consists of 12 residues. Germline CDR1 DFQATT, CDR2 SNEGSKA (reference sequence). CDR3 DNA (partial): TGCAGTGCCGCCGAGGGGGGGGAGACC. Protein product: CSAAEGGET. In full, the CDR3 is CSAAEGGETQYF.

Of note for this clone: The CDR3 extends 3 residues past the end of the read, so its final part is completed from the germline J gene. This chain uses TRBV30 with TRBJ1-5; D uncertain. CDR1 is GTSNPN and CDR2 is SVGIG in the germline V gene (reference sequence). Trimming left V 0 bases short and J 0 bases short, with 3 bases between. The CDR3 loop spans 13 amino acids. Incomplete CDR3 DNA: TGTGCCTGGAGTGTAGCTAGCAATCAGCCC. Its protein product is CAWSVASNQP. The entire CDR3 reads CAWSVASNQPQHF.

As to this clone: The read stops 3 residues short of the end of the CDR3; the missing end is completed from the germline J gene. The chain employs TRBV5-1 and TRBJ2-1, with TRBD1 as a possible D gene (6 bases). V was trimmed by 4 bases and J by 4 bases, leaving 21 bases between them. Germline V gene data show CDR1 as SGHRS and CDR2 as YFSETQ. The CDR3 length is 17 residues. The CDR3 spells CASSPRPVTGVYNEQFF. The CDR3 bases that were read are TGCGCCAGCAGCCCGCGACCCGTGACAGGAGTTTACAATGAG.

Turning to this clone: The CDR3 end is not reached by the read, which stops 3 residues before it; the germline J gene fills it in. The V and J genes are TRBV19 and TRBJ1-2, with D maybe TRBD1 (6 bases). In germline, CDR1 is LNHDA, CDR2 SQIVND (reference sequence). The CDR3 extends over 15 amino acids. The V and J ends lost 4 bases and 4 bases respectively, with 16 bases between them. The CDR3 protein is CASSTSRQDSYGYTF. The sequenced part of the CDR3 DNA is TGTGCCAGTAGTACCTCCCGACAGGACAGCTATGGC. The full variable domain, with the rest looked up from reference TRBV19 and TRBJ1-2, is DGGITQSPKYLFRKEGQNVTLSCEQNLNHDAMYWYRQDPGQGLRLIYYSQIVNDFQKGDIAEGYSVSREKKESFPLTVTSAQKNPTAFYLCASSTSRQDSYGYTFGSGTRLTVV.

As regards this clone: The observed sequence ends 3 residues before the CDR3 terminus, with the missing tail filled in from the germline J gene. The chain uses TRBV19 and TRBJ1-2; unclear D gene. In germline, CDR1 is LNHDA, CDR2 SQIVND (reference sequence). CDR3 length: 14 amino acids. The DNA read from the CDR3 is TGTGCCAGTAGTAGGTTCCTTCTGTACTACGAC. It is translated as CASSRFLLYYD. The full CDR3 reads CASSRFLLYYDYTF.

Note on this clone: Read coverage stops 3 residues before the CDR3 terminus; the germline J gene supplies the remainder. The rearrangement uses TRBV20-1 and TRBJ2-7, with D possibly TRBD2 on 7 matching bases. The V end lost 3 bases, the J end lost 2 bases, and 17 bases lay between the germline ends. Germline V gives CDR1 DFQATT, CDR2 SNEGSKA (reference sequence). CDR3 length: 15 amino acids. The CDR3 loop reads CSARGGGSLTYEQYF. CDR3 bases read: TGCAGTGCTAGGGGCGGGGGCAGTTTAACCTACGAG.

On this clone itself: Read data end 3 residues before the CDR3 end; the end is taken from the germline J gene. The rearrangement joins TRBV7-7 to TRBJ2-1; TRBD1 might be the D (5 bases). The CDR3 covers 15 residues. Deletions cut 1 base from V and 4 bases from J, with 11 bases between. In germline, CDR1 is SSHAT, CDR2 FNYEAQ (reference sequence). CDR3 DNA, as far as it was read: TGTGCCAGCAGCTTAGGACAGATGGGATACAATGAG. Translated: CASSLGQMGYNE. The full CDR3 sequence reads CASSLGQMGYNEQFF.

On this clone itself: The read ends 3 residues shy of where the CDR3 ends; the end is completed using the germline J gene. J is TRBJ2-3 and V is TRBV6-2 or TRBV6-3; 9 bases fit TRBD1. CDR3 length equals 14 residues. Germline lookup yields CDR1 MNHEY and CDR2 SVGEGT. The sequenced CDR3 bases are TGTGCCAGCACCGTAACAGGGGGCAGTCAGCCG. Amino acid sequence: CASTVTGGSQP. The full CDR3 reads CASTVTGGSQPQYF.

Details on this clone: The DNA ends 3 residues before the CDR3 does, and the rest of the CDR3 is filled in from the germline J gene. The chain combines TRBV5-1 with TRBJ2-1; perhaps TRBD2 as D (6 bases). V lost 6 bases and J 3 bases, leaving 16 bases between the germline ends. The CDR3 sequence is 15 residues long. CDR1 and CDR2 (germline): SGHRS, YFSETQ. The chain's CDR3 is CASTPSSGDYNEQFF. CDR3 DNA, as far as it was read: TGCGCCAGCACCCCGTCATCGGGGGACTACAATGAG.

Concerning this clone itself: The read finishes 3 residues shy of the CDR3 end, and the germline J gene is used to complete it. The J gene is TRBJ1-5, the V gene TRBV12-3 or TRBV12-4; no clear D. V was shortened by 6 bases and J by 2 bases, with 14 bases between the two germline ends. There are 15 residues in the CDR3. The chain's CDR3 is CASSGERAGNQPQHF. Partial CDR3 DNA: TGTGCCAGCAGCGGCGAGCGGGCAGGCAATCAGCCC.